This T cell receptor (beta chain) was documented in a study of shared clonotypes between healthy human individuals (dated by TCRdb to between 2020 and 2021). Broadly, across the study: A couple of women and a few men aged 18 to 49 years were included in the cohort. Per donor, three plates each were used for CD4 naive and CD4 memory, two for CD8 naive, and one for CD8 memory. The study deeply sequenced blood TCR repertoires of about five healthy adults to estimate repertoire size and the extent of clonotype sharing between individuals. Libraries were prepared and TCR repertoires were sequenced by different laboratories using diverse techniques, in order to increase sequencing depth and limit assay-specific biases. Each donor's leukapheresis produced roughly between about 0.85 and 10 billion PBMCs.

Donors were healthy HIV-negative adults with no recently reported acute infections or vaccinations. Only Caucasian adults living in Nashville, Tennessee, USA were represented among the donors. Magnetic negative selection was used to enrich CD4+ T cells, after which naive cells were positively selected on CD45RA and the negative fraction became the memory subset. After blood collection by leukapheresis, PBMCs were isolated using Ficoll-Histopaque density gradient centrifugation and then cryopreserved in the vapor phase of liquid nitrogen. Analytical flow cytometry was used to check the purity and quantity of each magnetically sorted T cell population. Each sorted fraction had its genomic DNA isolated and then quantified by UV absorbance on a Nanodrop 2000c. Trimming removed 7 bases from V and 2 bases from J, leaving 10 bases between the germline ends. The CDR3 holds 12 amino acids from the cysteine to the phenylalanine. Only the CDR3 DNA is retained, 36 bases long and in frame from the first base. Looking up the germline V gene yields CDR1 SQVTM and CDR2 ANQGSEA.

Here is what the overall study found, with its caveats: Sampling was restricted to blood, and TCR repertoires in tissue are likely to differ from TCR repertoires in blood. When a handful of donors were compared, the shared fraction of clonotypes was 5% to 6.5% for naive CD4, about 4% for naive CD8, more than 2% for memory CD4, and around 0.37% for memory CD8. Pairwise subsampling led to the expectation that sequencing depth would affect the degree of clonotype sharing among donors. Compared with non-shared clonotypes, clonotypes shared by all four sorted-subset donors had higher generation probabilities. Because the study included a small number of donors, the genetic and exposure-history diversity represented was limited. Rarefaction of sorted-subset datasets indicated incomplete sequencing despite the large sequencing depth. Estimated clonotype richness was generally larger for naive than for memory subsets.

Using the deep immunoSEQ assay, TCR CDR3 regions were amplified from genomic DNA by multiplex PCR. Genomic DNA extracted from each cell subset was distributed evenly over all wells of several immunoSEQ 96-well plates, and each plate served as one replicate. Each replicate PCR for sorted subsets received around 200 ng genomic DNA, equal to 28,000 or so T cell genomes. Purified libraries were quantified with a Qubit 3.0 fluorometer, sized on a Bioanalyzer 2100, and re-quantified with the KAPA Library Quantification kit. Each immunoSEQ 96-well plate was sequenced on its own single-read 150-cycle Illumina NextSeq 550 flow cell. In the source study's methods: Because the immunoSEQ output held only junctional sequences and lacked quality scores, the filtering could not match the filtering applied to full-length reads. Sequences were annotated with PyIR, a Python wrapper for IgBLAST v1.9, and V/J genes and CDR3 were assigned using IMGT germline references. Reads with weak V/J assignments (E-value above 1e-6), missing CDR3, stop codons, out-of-frame junctions, or ambiguous translated residues were removed. A V3J clonotype was defined by an identical inferred V gene, J gene, and CDR3 amino acid sequence. The percentage overlap between two repertoires was calculated by dividing the number of shared unique clonotypes by the size of the smaller repertoire. Richness of each repertoire was evaluated using RTK rarefaction, the Chao1 estimator, and Recon v2.1 estimates of unobserved clonotypes. Generation probabilities for all TCRbeta clonotypes obtained by the gDNA method from a handful of donors were computed using OLGA. TCRdb's version of the immuneACCESS table is confined to in-frame rearrangements and falls short of the full clone set. An unresolved V gene accounts for under half of the shortfall where checked; the remainder is of unknown origin. The V and J calls and the clone size are those of that table, but D and trimming were determined from the DNA. The sample profile shows 2 million to 2.5 million clones; over 85% of them were found once. Roughly 0.36% of the sample rests with the top ten.

Comment on this clone: This clone's antigen is unknown. Base qualities are not recorded, but no much larger clone differs from it by a single base.

The origin of this receptor is a man younger than 30 in good health. Some clones in this sample may be carry-over from other donors' samples. The sequence joins TRBV29-1 to TRBJ2-3; matching of 5 bases hints at TRBD1 as the D gene. Source material: naive CD4+ T cells from PBMCs. The cell subset or site label here, explained by the study, means: CD45RA+ positively selected. The DNA sequence is TGCAGCGCCGACAGAAACACAGATACGCAGTATTTT. It translates to CSADRNTDTQYF.